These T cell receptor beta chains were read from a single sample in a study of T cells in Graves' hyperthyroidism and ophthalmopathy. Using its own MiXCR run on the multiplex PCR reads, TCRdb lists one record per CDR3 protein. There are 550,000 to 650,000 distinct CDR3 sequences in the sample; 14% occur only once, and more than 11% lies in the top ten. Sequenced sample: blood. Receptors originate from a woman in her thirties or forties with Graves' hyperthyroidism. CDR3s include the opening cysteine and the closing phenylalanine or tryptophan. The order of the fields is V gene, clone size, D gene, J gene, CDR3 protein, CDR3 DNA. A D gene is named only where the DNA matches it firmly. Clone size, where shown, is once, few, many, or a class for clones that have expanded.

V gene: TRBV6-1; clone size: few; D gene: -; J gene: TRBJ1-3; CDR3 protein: CASSPTDRVGNTIYF; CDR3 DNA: TGTGCCAGCAGTCCAACGGACAGAGTCGGAAACACCATATATTTT
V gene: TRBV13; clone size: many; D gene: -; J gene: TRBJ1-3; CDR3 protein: CASSLGQGSGNTIYF; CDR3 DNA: TGTGCCAGCAGCTTAGGACAGGGCTCTGGAAACACCATATATTTT
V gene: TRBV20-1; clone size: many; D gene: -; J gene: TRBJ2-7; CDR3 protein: CSASGQYSFSSYEQYF; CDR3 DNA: TGCAGTGCTAGTGGACAGTATTCTTTTAGCTCCTACGAGCAGTACTTC
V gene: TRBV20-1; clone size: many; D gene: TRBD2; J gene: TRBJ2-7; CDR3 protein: CSARDRSGRDYEQYF; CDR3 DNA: TGCAGTGCTAGAGATCGTAGCGGGAGGGACTACGAGCAGTACTTC
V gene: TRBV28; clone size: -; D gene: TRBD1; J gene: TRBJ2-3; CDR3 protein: CASSYSGQQKDTQYF; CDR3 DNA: TGTGCCAGCAGTTATTCGGGACAGCAAAAAGATACGCAGTATTTT
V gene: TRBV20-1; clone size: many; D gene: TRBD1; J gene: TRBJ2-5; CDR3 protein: CSATTGQGYQETQYF; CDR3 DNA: TGCAGTGCTACTACGGGACAGGGGTACCAAGAGACCCAGTACTTC
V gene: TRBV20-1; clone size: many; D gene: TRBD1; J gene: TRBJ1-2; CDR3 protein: CSARDLRTGNYGYTF; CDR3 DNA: TGCAGTGCTAGAGACCTCCGGACAGGGAACTATGGCTACACCTTC
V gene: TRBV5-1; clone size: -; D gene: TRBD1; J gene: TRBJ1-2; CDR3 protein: CASSPLGQGAGGDGYTF; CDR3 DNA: TGCGCCAGCAGCCCCCTGGGACAGGGGGCCGGTGGTGATGGCTACACCTTC
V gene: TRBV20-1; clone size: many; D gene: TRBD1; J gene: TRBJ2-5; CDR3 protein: CSAQRGQGRQTQYF; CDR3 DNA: TGCAGTGCCCAGCGGGGACAGGGGAGGCAGACCCAGTACTTC
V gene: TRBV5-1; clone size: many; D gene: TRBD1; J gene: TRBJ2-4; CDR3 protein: CASSLTGASTKNIQYF; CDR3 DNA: TGCGCCAGCAGCTTGACAGGGGCTTCGACCAAAAACATTCAGTACTTC
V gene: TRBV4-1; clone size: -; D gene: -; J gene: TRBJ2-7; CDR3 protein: CASSQGPFPFDEQYF; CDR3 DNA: TGCGCCAGCAGCCAGGGGCCGTTCCCCTTCGACGAGCAGTACTTC
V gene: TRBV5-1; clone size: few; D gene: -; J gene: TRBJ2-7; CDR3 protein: CASSLGSGIPYEQYF; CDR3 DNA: TGCGCCAGCAGCTTGGGTTCTGGGATTCCCTACGAGCAGTACTTC
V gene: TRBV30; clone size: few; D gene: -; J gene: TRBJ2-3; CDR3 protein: CAWGGLATQYF; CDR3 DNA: TGTGCCTGGGGAGGGCTTGCTACGCAGTATTTT
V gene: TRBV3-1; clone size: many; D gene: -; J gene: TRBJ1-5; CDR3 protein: CASSQADQPQHF; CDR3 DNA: TGTGCCAGCAGCCAGGCCGATCAGCCCCAGCATTTT
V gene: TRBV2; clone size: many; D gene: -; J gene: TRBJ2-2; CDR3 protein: CASTLLVGGELFF; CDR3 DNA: TGTGCCAGCACCCTTCTCGTGGGCGGGGAGCTGTTTTTT
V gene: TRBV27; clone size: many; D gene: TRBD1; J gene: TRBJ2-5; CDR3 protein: CASSTRDSKETQYF; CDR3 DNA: TGTGCCAGCAGTACACGGGACAGTAAAGAGACCCAGTACTTC
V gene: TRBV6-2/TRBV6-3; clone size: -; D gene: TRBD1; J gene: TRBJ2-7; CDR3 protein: CASSTRGTGIYEQYF; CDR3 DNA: TGTGCCAGCAGTACCCGAGGGACAGGGATCTACGAGCAGTACTTC
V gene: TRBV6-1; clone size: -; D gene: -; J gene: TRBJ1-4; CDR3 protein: CASSYKRDGKLFF; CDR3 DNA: TGTGCCAGCAGTTATAAGCGAGATGGGAAACTGTTTTTT
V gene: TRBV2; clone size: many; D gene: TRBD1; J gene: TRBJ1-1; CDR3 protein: CASRDRVSNTEAFF; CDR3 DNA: TGTGCCAGCAGGGACAGGGTGAGCAACACTGAAGCTTTCTTT
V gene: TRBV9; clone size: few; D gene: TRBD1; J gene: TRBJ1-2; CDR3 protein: CASSVDHGQGSFYGYTF; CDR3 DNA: TGTGCCAGCAGCGTAGACCACGGACAGGGATCTTTCTATGGCTACACCTTC
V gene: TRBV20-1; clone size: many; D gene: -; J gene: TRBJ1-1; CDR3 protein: CSARGLGQNTEAFF; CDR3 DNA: TGCAGTGCTAGGGGATTGGGGCAGAACACTGAAGCTTTCTTT
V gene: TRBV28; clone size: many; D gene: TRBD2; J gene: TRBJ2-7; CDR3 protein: CATQTSGRAPYEQYF; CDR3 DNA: TGTGCCACCCAAACGTCCGGGAGGGCCCCCTACGAGCAGTACTTC
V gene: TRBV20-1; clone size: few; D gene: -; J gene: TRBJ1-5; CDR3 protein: CSARGLLSQPQHF; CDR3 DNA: TGCAGTGCTAGAGGGCTATTAAGTCAGCCCCAGCATTTT
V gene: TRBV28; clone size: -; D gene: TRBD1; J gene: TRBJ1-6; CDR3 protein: CASRSGQGSSPLHF; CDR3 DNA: TGTGCCAGCAGAAGCGGACAGGGGAGTTCACCCCTCCACTTT
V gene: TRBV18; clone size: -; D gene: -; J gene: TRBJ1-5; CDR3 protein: CASSNGLAGGQPQHF; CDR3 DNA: TGTGCCAGCTCAAATGGGCTCGCGGGGGGTCAGCCCCAGCATTTT
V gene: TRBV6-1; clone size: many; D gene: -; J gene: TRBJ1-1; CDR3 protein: CASSEAWNTEAFF; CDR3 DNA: TGTGCCAGCAGTGAAGCATGGAACACTGAAGCTTTCTTT
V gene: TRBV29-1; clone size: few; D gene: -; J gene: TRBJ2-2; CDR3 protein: CSVEGLFTGELFF; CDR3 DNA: TGCAGCGTTGAAGGGCTGTTCACCGGGGAGCTGTTTTTT
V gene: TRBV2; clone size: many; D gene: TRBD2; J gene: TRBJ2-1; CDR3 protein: CASRETSGIGEQFF; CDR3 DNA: TGTGCCAGCAGGGAGACTAGCGGGATCGGAGAGCAGTTCTTC
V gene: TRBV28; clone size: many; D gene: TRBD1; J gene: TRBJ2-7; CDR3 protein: CASSFRLGGGEQYF; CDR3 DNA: TGTGCCAGCAGTTTTCGGCTAGGGGGCGGTGAGCAGTACTTC
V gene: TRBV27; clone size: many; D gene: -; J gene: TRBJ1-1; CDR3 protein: CASRPGMNTEAFF; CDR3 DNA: TGTGCCAGCAGACCAGGGATGAACACTGAAGCTTTCTTT
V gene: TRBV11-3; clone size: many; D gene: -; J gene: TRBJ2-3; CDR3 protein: CASSFLADTQYF; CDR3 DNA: TGTGCCAGCAGTTTTTTAGCGGATACGCAGTATTTT
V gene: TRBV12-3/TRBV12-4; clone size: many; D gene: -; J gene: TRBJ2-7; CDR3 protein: CASSSSTGEEQYF; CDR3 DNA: TGTGCCAGCAGTTCCTCGACAGGAGAAGAGCAGTACTTC
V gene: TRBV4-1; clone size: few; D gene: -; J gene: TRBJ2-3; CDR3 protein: CASSQVDMGFTDTQYF; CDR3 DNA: TGCGCCAGCAGCCAAGTAGACATGGGGTTCACAGATACGCAGTATTTT
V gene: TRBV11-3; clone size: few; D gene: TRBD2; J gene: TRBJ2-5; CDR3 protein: CASSPKVSAGGPREETQYF; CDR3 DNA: TGTGCCAGCAGCCCCAAGGTATCGGCGGGAGGGCCGAGGGAGGAGACCCAGTACTTC
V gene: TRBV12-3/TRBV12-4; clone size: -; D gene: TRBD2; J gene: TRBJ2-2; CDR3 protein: CASSFTSGGNTGGLFF; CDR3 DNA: TGTGCCAGCAGTTTCACTAGCGGGGGGAACACCGGGGGGCTGTTTTTT
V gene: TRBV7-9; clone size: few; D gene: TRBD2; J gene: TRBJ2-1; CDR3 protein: CASSSTSGSPYEQFF; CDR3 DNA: TGTGCCAGCAGCTCGACTAGCGGGAGTCCCTATGAGCAGTTCTTC
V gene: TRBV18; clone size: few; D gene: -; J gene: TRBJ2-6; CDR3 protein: CASSPSGFYANVLTF; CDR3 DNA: TGTGCCAGCTCACCATCCGGGTTTTACGCCAACGTCCTGACTTTC